This T cell receptor (beta chain) was recovered during a study of T cell changes during pregnancy in multiple sclerosis. Clones were sequenced by immunoSEQ multiplex PCR, and TCRdb holds only the in-frame ones, with some missing. The data contain around 99,000 clones, 85% to 95% of them singletons. The CDR3 has 13 amino acids. The ends were cut back, 8 bases at V and 8 bases at J, with 16 bases in the middle. From germline, CDR1 is SNHLY and CDR2 FYNNEI. This clone showed up just a few times. This chain uses TRBV2 with TRBJ2-1; a weak D match, TRBD2 (6 bases). The sequence was obtained from a female donor in good health, enrolled as a control in a pregnancy study. Sequences were derived from peripheral blood, sampled in the third trimester of pregnancy. The CDR3 here is CASARGTTDEQFF. The CDR3 nucleotides are TGTGCCAGCGCCCGGGGGACGACGGATGAGCAGTTCTTC.